A single sample is the source of the 8 T cell receptor beta chains below, sequenced in a study of OX40 agonist ivuxolimab in advanced cancers. Measured with immunoSEQ multiplex PCR; TCRdb has only the in-frame clones, and not every one. The sample holds some 48,000 clones, approximately 91% seen once. The material sequenced was CD4+ or CD8+ T cells sorted from blood, taken in a trial of the OX40 agonist ivuxolimab. Source of these receptors: an adult with an advanced solid tumor such as melanoma, head and neck, liver or kidney cancer.

This sequence joins TRBV7-9 and TRBJ2-5, with D unclear. This CDR3 has 13 amino acids. CDR1 SEHNR and CDR2 FQNEAQ come from the germline V gene (reference sequence). Trimming took off 6 bases at V and 2 bases at J, with 10 bases between the two ends. CDR3 residues: CASSSGRQETQYF. CDR3 nucleotide sequence: TGTGCCAGCAGTTCCGGACGGCAAGAGACCCAGTACTTC.

This chain links TRBV27 with TRBJ1-1, with D perhaps matching TRBD1 (5 bases). Trimming stripped 6 bases from V and 6 bases from J, with 20 bases between. Per germline, CDR1 MNHEY and CDR2 SMNVEV (reference sequence). This CDR3 has 15 amino acids. The CDR3 region has the DNA TGTGCCAGCAGCTTAACGCCCGCTCCGGGGGCTGAAGCTTTCTTT. Residues: CASSLTPAPGAEAFF.

This clone has just one count. V and J are TRBV27 and TRBJ2-1; D may be TRBD1 (6 bases). V was cut by 6 bases and J by 7 bases, with 19 bases left in between. The CDR3 sequence is 15 residues long. Germline values: CDR1 MNHEY, CDR2 SMNVEV (reference sequence). The CDR3 loop is CASRPETGTRNEQFF. The CDR3 nucleotides are TGTGCCAGCAGGCCGGAGACAGGCACCCGAAATGAGCAGTTCTTC.

This rearrangement joins TRBV10-3 to TRBJ1-6; 10 bases are shared with TRBD1. V dropped 1 base and J dropped 2; count of bases not matched to a gene: 8. Germline CDR1 ENHRY, CDR2 SYGVKD. CDR3 length: 19 amino acids. The CDR3 is CAISEYNGTGDAYNSPLHF. CDR3 DNA: TGTGCCATCAGTGAGTACAATGGGACAGGGGATGCCTATAATTCACCCCTCCACTTT.

The J gene is TRBJ1-1, the V gene TRBV5-1; D gene unclear. The germline CDR1 and CDR2 sequences are SGHRS and YFSETQ. The CDR3 totals 11 residues. The V and J ends lost 0 bases and 14 bases respectively, with 11 bases between them. CDR3 bases: TGCGCCAGCAGCTTGGCCCGAGAGACATTCTTT. Residues: CASSLARETFF.

The rearrangement uses TRBV5-1 and TRBJ1-2; maybe TRBD1 (5 bases). Germline V gene data show CDR1 as SGHRS and CDR2 as YFSETQ. Trimming shortened V by 3 bases and J by 1 base, and 13 bases separated the two germline ends. The CDR3 consists of 15 residues. CDR3 sequence reads: CASSSDRPFNYGYTF. The CDR3 DNA follows: TGCGCCAGCAGCTCCGACAGACCTTTTAACTATGGCTACACCTTC.

The chain recombines TRBV10-3 with TRBJ2-1; D might be TRBD2 (6 bases). Between the trimmed V and J ends, which lost 8 bases and 4 bases, there was a span of 12 bases. Looked up from germline, CDR1 is ENHRY and CDR2 is SYGVKD. CDR3 length: 13 amino acids. The CDR3 here is CAIGGKTYNEQFF. The DNA of the CDR3 is TGTGCCATCGGAGGGAAGACTTACAATGAGCAGTTCTTC.

The chain has TRBV6-1 and TRBJ2-5, with 12 bases matching TRBD2. With V trimmed by 6 bases and J by 0 bases, 2 bases remained unmatched. Germline CDR1 is MNHNS and CDR2 is SASEGT. The CDR3 runs to 15 residues. CDR3 in DNA: TGTGCCAGCAGCCGACTAGCGGGGGACCAAGAGACCCAGTACTTC. Amino acids: CASSRLAGDQETQYF.